A single sample is the source of the 12 T cell receptor beta chains below, sequenced in a study of blood T cell repertoires in COVID-19 (dated by TCRdb to 2019 to 2021). Libraries were prepared through the immunoSEQ multiplex PCR assay. The table was pulled from immuneACCESS by TCRdb, which kept in-frame rearrangements only. Such tables lose some clones; where checked, under half of the loss comes from unresolved V genes, and the rest has no known cause. For this sample the table gives 180,000 or so clones, of which roughly 83% were detected only once. The top ten clones comprise roughly 13% of the sample. Material for sequencing was PBMCs or T cells enriched from blood (not recorded which). The receptors stem from a woman aged 55-75 years who had recovered from COVID-19.

The chain uses TRBV4-1 and TRBJ1-6; unclear D gene. V was clipped by 2 bases and J by 10 bases, with 21 bases between them. CDR3 length: 17 amino acids. Germline assignment: CDR1 MGHRA and CDR2 YSYEKL. The CDR3 here is CASSQTPAERYGSPLHF. CDR3 DNA sequence: TGCGCCAGCAGCCAAACCCCCGCGGAAAGGTACGGATCACCCCTCCACTTT.

This chain connects TRBV18 to TRBJ2-5; perhaps TRBD1 as D (6 bases). Germline V gives CDR1 KGHSH, CDR2 LQKENI. The CDR3 sequence is 13 residues long. V was pared by 3 bases and J by 5 bases, with 10 bases between. The CDR3 sequence is CASSPFRGETQYF. For the CDR3, the DNA is TGTGCCAGCTCACCGTTCAGGGGTGAGACCCAGTACTTC. Full variable domain (outside the CDR3, taken from reference TRBV18 and TRBJ2-5): NAGVMQNPRHLVRRRGQEARLRCSPMKGHSHVYWYRQLPEEGLKFMVYLQKENIIDESGMPKERFSAEFPKEGPSILRIQQVVRGDSAAYFCASSPFRGETQYFGPGTRLLVL.

This clone showed up just a few times. V and J are TRBV5-1 and TRBJ1-1; no clear D gene. Germline values: CDR1 SGHRS, CDR2 YFSETQ. The CDR3 loop spans 15 amino acids. Trimming stripped 1 base from V and 3 bases from J, with 13 bases between. The CDR3 spells CASSLLTAFDTEAFF. CDR3 sequence (DNA): TGCGCCAGCAGCTTGCTAACAGCCTTCGACACTGAAGCTTTCTTT.

The rearrangement joins TRBV4-1 to TRBJ1-6; no clear D. The CDR3 has 16 amino acids. CDR1 MGHRA and CDR2 YSYEKL come from the germline V gene. V lost 2 bases and J lost 9, with 17 bases in between. The CDR3 region has the DNA TGCGCCAGCAGCCAACCCCGGAGCCCCATCGGTTCACCCCTCCACTTT. This encodes CASSQPRSPIGSPLHF.

The rearrangement joins TRBV19 to TRBJ1-1; D may be TRBD1 (6 bases). The germline CDR1 and CDR2 sequences are LNHDA and SQIVND (reference sequence). Deletions cut 6 bases from V and 1 base from J, with 15 bases between. The CDR3 consists of 15 residues. The CDR3: CASRGGGLGNTEAFF. The CDR3 coding sequence is TGTGCCAGTAGAGGCGGGGGGCTAGGGAACACTGAAGCTTTCTTT.

V and J are TRBV6-1 and TRBJ1-6; 7 nucleotides agree with TRBD1. CDR3 size: 15 residues. Looked up from germline, CDR1 is MNHNS and CDR2 is SASEGT. J was trimmed by 6 bases and V by 1 base; bases with no gene match: 3. CDR3 in amino acids: CASSEVGTANSPLHF. Here the CDR3 DNA reads TGTGCCAGCAGTGAAGTCGGGACAGCTAATTCACCCCTCCACTTT.

The chain recombines TRBV5-1 with TRBJ2-5; 10 positions agree with TRBD1. Germline V CDR1 and CDR2: SGHRS, YFSETQ. CDR3 size: 16 residues. V lost 4 bases and J lost 2; bases outside the gene matches: 8. The CDR3 nucleotides read TGCGCCAGCAGCCCGGGAACGGGACAGGGGCAAGAGACCCAGTACTTC. It yields the protein CASSPGTGQGQETQYF.

V and J are TRBV5-1 and TRBJ1-2; D might be TRBD1 (6 bases). This CDR3 spans 15 amino acids. V shed 5 bases and J shed 3 bases, with 17 bases lying between them. Germline lookup yields CDR1 SGHRS and CDR2 YFSETQ. CDR3 nucleotide sequence: TGCGCCAGCAGATTAAGGCGGGGGGCGGACTATGGCTACACCTTC. It yields the protein CASRLRRGADYGYTF.

The chain combines TRBV30 with TRBJ2-7; 9 bases fit TRBD2. Looked up from germline, CDR1 is GTSNPN and CDR2 is SVGIG (reference sequence). The CDR3 consists of 15 residues. The trim removed 3 bases at V and 2 bases at J, leaving 8 bases unmatched. The CDR3 DNA reads TGTGCCTGGAGCTTTAGCGGGGGCGGGACCTACGAGCAGTACTTC. Its protein is CAWSFSGGGTYEQYF.

Only a few counts were recorded for this clone. The chain is built from TRBV19 and TRBJ1-5, with 8 nucleotides matching TRBD1. The CDR3 totals 17 residues. V shed 5 bases, J shed 1 base, and the junction held 10 bases outside the gene matches. The germline gives CDR1 LNHDA, CDR2 SQIVND (reference sequence). CDR3 sequence: CASSLPTGGLSNQPQHF. The CDR3 DNA sequence: TGTGCCAGTAGTCTCCCAACAGGGGGTCTGAGCAATCAGCCCCAGCATTTT.

The chain employs TRBV12-3 or TRBV12-4 and TRBJ1-1; D not resolved. Trimming took 7 bases from V and 5 from J, leaving 14 bases between them. This CDR3 has 13 residues. The CDR3, as DNA: TGTGCCAGCATGCGAACGGGATGGACTGAAGCTTTCTTT. It encodes CASMRTGWTEAFF.

V is TRBV4-2 and J is TRBJ1-5; D is possibly TRBD1 (5 bases). Germline V CDR1 and CDR2: LGHNA, YNFKEQ. Trimming stripped 1 base from V and 6 bases from J, with 16 bases between. This CDR3 is built from 16 residues. CDR3 protein: CASSQVTQGRGQPQHF. Written as DNA, the CDR3 is TGTGCCAGCAGCCAAGTGACTCAGGGTCGCGGTCAGCCCCAGCATTTT.